The clone carrying this TCR beta chain showed up many times. Time point meaning: blood at routine non-recurrence follow-up after resection. Sequencing of whole RNA from tumor, nontumor lung or frozen PBMC involved no sorting. The data were obtained in a study of spatial heterogeneity in lung cancer. Study-wide background: Patients with untreated early-stage non-small cell lung cancer, numbering 55 to 80, were the donors. Sequencing of follow-up PBMC samples took place when they were available, at a median of about two years after resection.

MiXCR was run by TCRdb on the 5' RACE reads, yielding one entry per CDR3 protein. The table has approximately 50,000 distinct CDR3 sequences, around 6.7% seen once. This CDR3 is built from 15 residues. The ends were cut back, 5 bases at V and 7 bases at J, with 20 bases in the middle. Germline CDR1 is MNHEY and CDR2 is SVGAGI. This receptor was taken from a female donor with early-stage non-small cell lung cancer. The sequencing used PBMCs, collected at follow-up. The chain employs TRBV6-5 and TRBJ2-5, with D possibly matching TRBD2 (6 bases). CDR3 loop: CASSLAPGDRRTQYF. The CDR3 coding sequence is TGTGCCAGCAGTCTCGCTCCGGGGGATCGAAGGACCCAGTACTTC.